Listed here is a single TCR beta chain. Its cognate antigen is unknown. Constant-segment primers were used for 5'RACE, and the resulting TCR alpha and TCR beta cDNA libraries carried sample barcodes and UMIs. One entry per CDR3 protein results from TCRdb running MiXCR on the 5' RACE reads. The profile covers 210,000 or so distinct CDR3 sequences, with approximately 20% appearing a single time and 2.4% taken by the ten largest. This sample is part of a study of T-cell memory formation after mild COVID-19. Study-level information: Largely donor-specific TCR clusters were found. Study-wide results and caveats: Mainly in CM and EM were contracting CD4+ clones; CD8+ were in EMRA.

V was trimmed by 6 bases and J by 1 base, leaving 27 bases between them. This CDR3 contains 19 residues. In germline, CDR1 is SGHVS, CDR2 FQNEAQ. The sample consisted of PBMCs or a T cell subset sorted from them (not recorded which). The chain combines TRBV7-8 with TRBJ1-1, with a tentative D call TRBD1 (6 bases). The source of this sequence is an adult woman who had mild COVID-19 (a few samples of this study predate the infection). Cell type and time point are not known. The CDR3 sequence is CASSPGRTVTFRGNTEAFF. The CDR3 DNA sequence: TGTGCCAGCAGTCCAGGTAGGACAGTCACCTTCAGGGGGAACACTGAAGCTTTCTTT.